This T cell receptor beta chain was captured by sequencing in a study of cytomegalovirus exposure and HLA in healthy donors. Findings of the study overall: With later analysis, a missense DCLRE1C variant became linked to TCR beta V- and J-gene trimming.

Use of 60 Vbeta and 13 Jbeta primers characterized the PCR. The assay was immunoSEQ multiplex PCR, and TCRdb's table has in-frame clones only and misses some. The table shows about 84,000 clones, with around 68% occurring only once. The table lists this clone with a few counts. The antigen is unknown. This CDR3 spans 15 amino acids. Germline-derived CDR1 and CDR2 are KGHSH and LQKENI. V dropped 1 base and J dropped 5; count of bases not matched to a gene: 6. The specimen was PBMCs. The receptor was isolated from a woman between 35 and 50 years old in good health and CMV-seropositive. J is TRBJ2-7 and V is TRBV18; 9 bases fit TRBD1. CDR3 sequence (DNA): TGTGCCAGCTCACCACGAGGGACAGGGCCCAACGAGCAGTACTTC. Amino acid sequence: CASSPRGTGPNEQYF.